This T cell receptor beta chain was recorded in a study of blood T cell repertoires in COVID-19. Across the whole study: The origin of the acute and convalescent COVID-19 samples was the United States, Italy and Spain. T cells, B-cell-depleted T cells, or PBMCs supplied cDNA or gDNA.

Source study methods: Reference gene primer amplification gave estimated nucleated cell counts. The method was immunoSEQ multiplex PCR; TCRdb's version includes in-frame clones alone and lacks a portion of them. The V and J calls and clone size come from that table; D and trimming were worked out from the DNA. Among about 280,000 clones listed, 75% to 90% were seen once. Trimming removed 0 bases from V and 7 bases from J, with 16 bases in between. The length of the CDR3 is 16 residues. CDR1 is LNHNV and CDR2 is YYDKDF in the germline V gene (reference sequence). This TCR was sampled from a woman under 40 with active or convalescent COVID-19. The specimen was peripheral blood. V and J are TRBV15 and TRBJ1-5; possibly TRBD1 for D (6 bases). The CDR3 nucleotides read TGTGCCACCAGCAGAGATCGTCCAGGGGTTGGCCAGCCCCAGCATTTT. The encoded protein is CATSRDRPGVGQPQHF.